The subject of this entry is one T cell receptor (beta chain). The record originates from a study of T cells after somatic rescue of genetic block. The protocol was immunoSEQ multiplex PCR, while the TCRdb copy is restricted to in-frame clones and leaves out a portion. The sample holds 9,500 to 15,000 clones, around 72% seen once. Trimming removed 5 bases at V and 2 bases at J, with 21 bases between. This CDR3 spans 17 amino acids. CDR1 SGHVS and CDR2 FQNEAQ come from the germline V gene. Input material: peripheral blood mononuclear cells (PBMCs). The TCR comes from a boy younger than 18. This chain links TRBV7-8 with TRBJ1-1; no clear D gene. The CDR3 DNA sequence: TGTGCCAGCAGCCAAGAGTTAGGTCAAAGGGCTAACACTGAAGCTTTCTTT. Its translation is CASSQELGQRANTEAFF. Using reference TRBV7-8 and TRBJ1-1 for the parts outside the CDR3, the full variable domain is GAGVSQSPRYKVAKRGQDVALRCDPISGHVSLFWYQQALGQGPEFLTYFQNEAQLDKSGLPSDRFFAERPEGSVSTLKIQRTQQEDSAVYLCASSQELGQRANTEAFFGQGTRLTVV.